The 8 T cell receptor beta chains below come from one sample, sequenced in a study of sequential checkpoint blockade in melanoma. Sample treatment: randomized to nivolumab then ipilimumab (arm A) or the reverse (arm B). Measured with immunoSEQ multiplex PCR; TCRdb has only the in-frame clones, and not every one. This sample yields roughly 28,000 clones, of which roughly 77% are seen a single time; approximately 12% belongs to the top ten. The input for sequencing was CD8+ T cells sorted from blood (inferred from file names), taken from a patient given nivolumab and ipilimumab in sequence. The origin of the receptors is a human donor with melanoma.

This clone was counted only a few times. The CDR3 DNA follows: TGTGCCAGCAGCTTATTCCGAGGACAGGGGGCACTTGGCTACACCTTC. Translation gives CASSLFRGQGALGYTF. The chain carries TRBV13 and TRBJ1-2, with TRBD1 matching 11 bases. CDR3 length equals 16 residues. Germline values: CDR1 PRHDT, CDR2 FYEKMQ (reference sequence). V lost 2 bases to trimming and J lost 7 bases; unmatched junction nucleotides: 9.

Points on this clone: The same CDR3 is also encoded by other DNA sequences in this sample. This sequence joins TRBV6-1 and TRBJ1-4; the D is unclear. The germline gives CDR1 MNHNS, CDR2 SASEGT. This CDR3 comprises 16 residues. Deletions cut 1 base from V and 4 bases from J, with 13 bases between. DNA of the CDR3: TGTGCCAGCAGTGAAGAATCCTCCCGGGGTAATGAAAAACTGTTTTTT. Translated: CASSEESSRGNEKLFF.

In this sample, this clone turned up once. The V and J genes are TRBV6-5 and TRBJ2-7; 7 bases are a match to TRBD1. V shed 6 bases and J 5 bases; nucleotides not matched to a gene: 4. CDR1 is MNHEY, CDR2 SVGAGI, per germline. The CDR3 is made up of 12 amino acids. This CDR3 is CASSRQGNEQYF. In DNA form, the CDR3 reads TGTGCCAGCAGCAGACAGGGAAACGAGCAGTACTTC.

In its sample, this clone was seen once. J is TRBJ2-1 and V is TRBV4-1; D gene ambiguous. The CDR3 spans 14 residues. Germline values: CDR1 MGHRA, CDR2 YSYEKL. V lost 1 base, J lost 8 bases, and 12 bases lay in between. Here the CDR3 reads CASSQVSASYEQFF. The CDR3 nucleotides are TGCGCCAGCAGCCAAGTGTCAGCTAGTTATGAGCAGTTCTTC.

This clone was counted only a few times. The CDR3, as DNA: TGTGCCAGCAGCCATAGCCTCGGGGAGGTAAATGAGCAGTTCTTC. Its protein is CASSHSLGEVNEQFF. The rearrangement links TRBV28 to TRBJ2-1, with D possibly matching TRBD2 (6 bases). V lost 6 bases, J lost 7 bases, and 19 bases lay in between. This CDR3 has 15 residues. Germline CDR1 is MDHEN and CDR2 is SYDVKM.

CDR3 coding DNA: TGTGCCAGCAGTCCCGAGGGGGGGAACGCCTATGGCTACACCTTC. Translation: CASSPEGGNAYGYTF. The gene calls are TRBV6-6 and TRBJ1-2; D perhaps matches TRBD1 (6 bases). The length of the CDR3 is 15 residues. Germline V CDR1 and CDR2: MNHNY, SVGAGI (reference sequence). V was shortened by 5 bases and J by 4 bases, with 17 bases between the two germline ends.

V and J are TRBV7-8 and TRBJ2-2; 13 bases fit TRBD2. J was trimmed by 2 bases and V by 4 bases; bases with no gene match: 16. Germline loops: CDR1 SGHVS, CDR2 FQNEAQ. The CDR3 sequence is 21 residues long. As DNA, the CDR3 is TGTGCCAGCAGCTCCCGAAAACGACTAGCGGGGGGTCCCTTTAACACCGGGGAGCTGTTTTTT. It is translated as CASSSRKRLAGGPFNTGELFF.

The V and J genes are TRBV19 and TRBJ2-1, with TRBD2 identical over 7 bases. The CDR3 sequence is 13 residues long. J gave up 3 bases and V 10 bases, and 6 bases lay outside the gene matches. Germline V lookup: CDR1 LNHDA, CDR2 SQIVND (reference sequence). DNA for the CDR3: TGTGCCACCAGTCGGGGGGACTACAATGAGCAGTTCTTC. Its protein is CATSRGDYNEQFF.